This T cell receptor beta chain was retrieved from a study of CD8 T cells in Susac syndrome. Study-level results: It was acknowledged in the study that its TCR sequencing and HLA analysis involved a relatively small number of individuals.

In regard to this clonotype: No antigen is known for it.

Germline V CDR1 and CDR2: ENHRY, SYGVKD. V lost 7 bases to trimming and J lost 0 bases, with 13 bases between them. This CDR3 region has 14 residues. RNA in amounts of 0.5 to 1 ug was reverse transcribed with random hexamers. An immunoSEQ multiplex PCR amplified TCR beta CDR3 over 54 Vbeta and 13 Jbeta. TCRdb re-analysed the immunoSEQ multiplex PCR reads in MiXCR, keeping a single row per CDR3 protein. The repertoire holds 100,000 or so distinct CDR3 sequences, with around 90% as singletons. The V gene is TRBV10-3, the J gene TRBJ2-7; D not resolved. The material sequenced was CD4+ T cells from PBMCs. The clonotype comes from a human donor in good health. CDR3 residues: CAITSLQSSYEQYF. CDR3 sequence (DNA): TGTGCCATCACCTCCCTTCAGAGCTCCTACGAGCAGTACTTC.